This T cell receptor beta chain originates from a study of T cells in Graves' hyperthyroidism and ophthalmopathy. This CDR3 is built from 13 residues. V lost 5 bases and J lost 10; bases outside the gene matches: 7. Many counts were recorded for this clonotype. TCR beta CDR3 regions were amplified from RNA transcripts. HTBI primers were used for first-round RT-PCR of the TCR CDR3. Via MiXCR, TCRdb re-called the multiplex PCR reads, giving one row per CDR3 protein. The table shows a few hundred thousand distinct CDR3 sequences, with roughly 12% occurring only once. Source material: blood. The TCR sequence derives from a man aged 25 to 45 with Graves' hyperthyroidism that later progressed to Graves' ophthalmopathy. The chain carries TRBV12-3 or TRBV12-4 and TRBJ2-4, with TRBD1 matching over 8 bases. CDR3 residues: CASSPGQVVIQYF. CDR3 bases: TGTGCCAGCAGTCCGGGACAGGTTGTTATTCAGTACTTC.